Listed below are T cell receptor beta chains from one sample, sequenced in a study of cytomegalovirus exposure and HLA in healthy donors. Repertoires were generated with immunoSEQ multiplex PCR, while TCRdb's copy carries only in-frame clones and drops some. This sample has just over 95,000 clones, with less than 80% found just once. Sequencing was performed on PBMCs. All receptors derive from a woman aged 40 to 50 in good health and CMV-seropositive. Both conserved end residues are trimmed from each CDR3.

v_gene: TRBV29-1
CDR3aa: SGHVNTEAF

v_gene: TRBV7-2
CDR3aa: ASIHGGTGELF

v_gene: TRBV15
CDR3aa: ATSRDSVTDTQY

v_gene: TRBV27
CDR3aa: ASSSRGSNQPQH

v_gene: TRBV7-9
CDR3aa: ASSLTGTGVIYEQY

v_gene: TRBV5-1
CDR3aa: ASSSRTGGNEKLF

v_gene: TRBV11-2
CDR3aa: ASSWGLAAYNEQF

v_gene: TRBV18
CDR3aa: ASSPTLFEGTRYNEQF

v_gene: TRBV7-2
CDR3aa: ASIRSAGVEETQY

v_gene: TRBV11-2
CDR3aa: ASSLIAGAYNEQF

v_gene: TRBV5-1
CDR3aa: ASSLSAGEYNEQF

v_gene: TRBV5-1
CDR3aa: ASSVKWDSTPYEQY

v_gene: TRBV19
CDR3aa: ASSIEGGIAYNEQF

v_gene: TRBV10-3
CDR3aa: AISEGGEGESTEAF

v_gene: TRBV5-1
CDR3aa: ASSPLGGSGRLDTQY

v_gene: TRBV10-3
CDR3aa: AVGAHSQPGNEQF

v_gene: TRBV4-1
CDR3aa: ASSLGTSLSYEQY

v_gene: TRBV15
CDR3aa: ATSRDLGTGGGPLH

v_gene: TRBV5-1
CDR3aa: ASSPDSTNYGYT

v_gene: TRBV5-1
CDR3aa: ASSFRDSFFGGSTETQY

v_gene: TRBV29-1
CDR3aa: SVVPPGVSEQF

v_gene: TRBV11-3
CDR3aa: ASSLDRGFYEQY

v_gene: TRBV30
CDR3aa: AWSVQDRRAF

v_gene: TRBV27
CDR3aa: ASSLKGAIDGYT

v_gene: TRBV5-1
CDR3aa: ASSLDVLAGDNEQF

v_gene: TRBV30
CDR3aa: AWILPPDRGVGYT

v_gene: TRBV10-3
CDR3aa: AISPLGTVPYEQY

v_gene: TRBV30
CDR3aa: AWSHISGANVLT

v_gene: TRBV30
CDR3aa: AWGGQGGTEAF

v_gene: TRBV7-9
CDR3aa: ASSPRSASYEQY

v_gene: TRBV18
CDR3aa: ASSPPQQAYEQY

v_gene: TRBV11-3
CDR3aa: ASSLDGRGEQF

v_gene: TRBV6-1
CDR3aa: ASKTGMGTDTQY

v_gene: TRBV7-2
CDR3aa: ASSFTGGTDTQY

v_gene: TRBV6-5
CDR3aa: ASSYLAGAGEQY

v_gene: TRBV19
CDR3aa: ASSISNQPQH

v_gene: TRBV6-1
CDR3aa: ASSEGTGVGETQY

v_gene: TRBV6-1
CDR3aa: ASNGQSEQPQH

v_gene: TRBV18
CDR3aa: ASSPPRGQGSDTQY

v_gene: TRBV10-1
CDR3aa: ASSMNRNEAF

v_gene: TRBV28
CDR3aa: ASSLEAGVPSYEQY

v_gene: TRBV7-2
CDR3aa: ASSSIRNSLNTEAF

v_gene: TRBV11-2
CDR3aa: ASSPRQGLSYEQY